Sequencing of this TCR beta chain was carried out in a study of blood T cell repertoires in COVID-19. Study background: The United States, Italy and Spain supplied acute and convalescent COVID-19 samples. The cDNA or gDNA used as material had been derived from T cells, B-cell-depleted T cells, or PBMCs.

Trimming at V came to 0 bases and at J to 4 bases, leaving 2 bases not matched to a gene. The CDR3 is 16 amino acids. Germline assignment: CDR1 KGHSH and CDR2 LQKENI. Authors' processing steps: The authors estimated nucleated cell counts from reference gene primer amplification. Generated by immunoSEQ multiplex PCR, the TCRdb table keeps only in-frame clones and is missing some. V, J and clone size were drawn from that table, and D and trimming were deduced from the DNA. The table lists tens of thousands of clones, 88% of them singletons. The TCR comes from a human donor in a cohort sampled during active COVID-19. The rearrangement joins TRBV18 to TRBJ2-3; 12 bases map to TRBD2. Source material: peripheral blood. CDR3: CASSPPTSGRSDTQYF. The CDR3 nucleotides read TGTGCCAGCTCACCACCGACTAGCGGGAGATCAGATACGCAGTATTTT.